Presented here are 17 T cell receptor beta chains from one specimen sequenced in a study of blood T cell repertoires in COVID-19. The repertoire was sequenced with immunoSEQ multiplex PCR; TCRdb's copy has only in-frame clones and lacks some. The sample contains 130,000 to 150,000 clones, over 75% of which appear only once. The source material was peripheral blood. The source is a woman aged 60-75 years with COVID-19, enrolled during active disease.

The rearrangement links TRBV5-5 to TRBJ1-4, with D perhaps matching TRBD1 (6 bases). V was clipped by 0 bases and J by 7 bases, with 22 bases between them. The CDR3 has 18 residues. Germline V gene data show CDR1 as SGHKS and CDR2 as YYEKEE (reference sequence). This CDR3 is CASSLAMMGAPRGEKLFF. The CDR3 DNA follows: TGTGCCAGCAGCTTGGCCATGATGGGGGCCCCGAGGGGTGAAAAACTGTTTTTT. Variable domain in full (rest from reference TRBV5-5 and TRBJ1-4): DAGVTQSPTHLIKTRGQQVTLRCSPISGHKSVSWYQQVLGQGPQFIFQYYEKEERGRGNFPDRFSARQFPNYSSELNVNALLLGDSALYLCASSLAMMGAPRGEKLFFGSGTQLSVL.

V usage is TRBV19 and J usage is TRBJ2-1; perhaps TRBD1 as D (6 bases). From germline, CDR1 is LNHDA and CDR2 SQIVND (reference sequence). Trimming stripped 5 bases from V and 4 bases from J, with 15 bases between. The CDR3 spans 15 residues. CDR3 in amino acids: CASSGPRGSYNEQFF. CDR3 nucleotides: TGTGCCAGTAGTGGCCCCAGGGGATCTTACAATGAGCAGTTCTTC.

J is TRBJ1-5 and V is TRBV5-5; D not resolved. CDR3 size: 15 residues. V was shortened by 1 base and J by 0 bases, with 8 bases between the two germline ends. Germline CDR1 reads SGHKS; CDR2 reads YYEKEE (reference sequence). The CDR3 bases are TGTGCCAGCAGCTTGCTGGAGGTTAGCAATCAGCCCCAGCATTTT. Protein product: CASSLLEVSNQPQHF.

DNA for the CDR3: TGTGCCAGCAGCTTAGCTTCGCGGTTTCAAGAGACCCAGTACTTC. Protein: CASSLASRFQETQYF. The V gene is TRBV7-7, the J gene TRBJ2-5; no definite D call. This CDR3 is 15 amino acids long. Germline V gene data show CDR1 as SSHAT and CDR2 as FNYEAQ (reference sequence). V gave up 0 bases and J gave up 2 bases, with 10 bases separating them.

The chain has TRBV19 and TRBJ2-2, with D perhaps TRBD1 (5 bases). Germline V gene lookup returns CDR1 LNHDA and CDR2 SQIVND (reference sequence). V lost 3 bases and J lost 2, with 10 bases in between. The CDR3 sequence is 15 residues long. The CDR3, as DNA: TGTGCCAGTAGTATTGCCAGGGCTAACACCGGGGAGCTGTTTTTT. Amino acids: CASSIARANTGELFF. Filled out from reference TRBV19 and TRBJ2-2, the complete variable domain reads DGGITQSPKYLFRKEGQNVTLSCEQNLNHDAMYWYRQDPGQGLRLIYYSQIVNDFQKGDIAEGYSVSREKKESFPLTVTSAQKNPTAFYLCASSIARANTGELFFGEGSRLTVL.

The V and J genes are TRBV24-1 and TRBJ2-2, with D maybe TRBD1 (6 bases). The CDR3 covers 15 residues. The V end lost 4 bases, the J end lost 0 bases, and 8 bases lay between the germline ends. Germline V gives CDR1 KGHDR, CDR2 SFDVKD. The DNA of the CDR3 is TGTGCCACCAGTGAAACAGGGCCGAACACCGGGGAGCTGTTTTTT. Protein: CATSETGPNTGELFF.

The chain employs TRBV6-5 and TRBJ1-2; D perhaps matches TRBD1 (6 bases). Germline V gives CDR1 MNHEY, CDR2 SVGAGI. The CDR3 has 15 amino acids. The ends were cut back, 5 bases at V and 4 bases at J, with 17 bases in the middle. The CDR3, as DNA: TGTGCCAGCAGTCGTACAGGGCGGGAGGGCTATGGCTACACCTTC. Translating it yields CASSRTGREGYGYTF.

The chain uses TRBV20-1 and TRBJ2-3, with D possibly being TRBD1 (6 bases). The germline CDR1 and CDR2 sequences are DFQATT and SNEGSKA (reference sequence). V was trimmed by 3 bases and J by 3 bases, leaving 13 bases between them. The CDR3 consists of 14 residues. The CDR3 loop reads CSASPRGLTDTQYF. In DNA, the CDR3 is TGCAGTGCTAGTCCCAGGGGCTTAACAGATACGCAGTATTTT.

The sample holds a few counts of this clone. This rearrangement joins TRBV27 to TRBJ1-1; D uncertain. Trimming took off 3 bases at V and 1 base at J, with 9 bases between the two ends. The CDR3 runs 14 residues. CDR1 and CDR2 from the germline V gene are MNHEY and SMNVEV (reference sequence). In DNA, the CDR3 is TGTGCCAGCAGTTTCGGCCGGAGGAACACTGAAGCTTTCTTT. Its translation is CASSFGRRNTEAFF.

The CDR3 bases are TGTGCCAGTAGTGGGGGGCTCGGAGCAAAGGGATATGCGGGAGGCGAGCAGTACTTC. Translating it yields CASSGGLGAKGYAGGEQYF. The rearrangement links TRBV19 to TRBJ2-7, with TRBD2 matching over 8 bases. Losses at the gene ends were 5 bases for V and 6 bases for J; bases not matched to a gene: 24. Germline V gene data show CDR1 as LNHDA and CDR2 as SQIVND (reference sequence). The CDR3 is 19 residues long.

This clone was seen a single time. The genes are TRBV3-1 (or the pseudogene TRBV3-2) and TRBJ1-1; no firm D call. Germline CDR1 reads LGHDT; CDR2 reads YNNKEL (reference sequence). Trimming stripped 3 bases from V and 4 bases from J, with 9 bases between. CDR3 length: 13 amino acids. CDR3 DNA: TGTGCCAGCAGCCAGGGCGACCCCACTGAAGCTTTCTTT. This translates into CASSQGDPTEAFF.

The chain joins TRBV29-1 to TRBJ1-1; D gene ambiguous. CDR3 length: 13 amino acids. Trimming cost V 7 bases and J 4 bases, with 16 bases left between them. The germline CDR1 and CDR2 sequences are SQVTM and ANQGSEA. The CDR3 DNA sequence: TGCAGCGCAAGCCTACCCGCGGGCACTGAAGCTTTCTTT. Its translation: CSASLPAGTEAFF.

Written as DNA, the CDR3 is TGCAGCGTTGAACAGAAATACAATGAGCAGTTCTTC. It yields the protein CSVEQKYNEQFF. The chain carries TRBV29-1 and TRBJ2-1, with D uncertain. V gave up 2 bases and J gave up 4 bases, with 6 bases separating them. The CDR3 runs 12 residues. The V gene's germline CDR1 is SQVTM and CDR2 ANQGSEA.

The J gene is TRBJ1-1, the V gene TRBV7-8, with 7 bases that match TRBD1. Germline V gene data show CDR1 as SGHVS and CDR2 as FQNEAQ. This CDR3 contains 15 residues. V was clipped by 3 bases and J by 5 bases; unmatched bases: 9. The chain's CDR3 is CASSFLQGFITEAFF. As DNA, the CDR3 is TGTGCCAGCAGCTTTCTACAGGGGTTTATTACTGAAGCTTTCTTT.

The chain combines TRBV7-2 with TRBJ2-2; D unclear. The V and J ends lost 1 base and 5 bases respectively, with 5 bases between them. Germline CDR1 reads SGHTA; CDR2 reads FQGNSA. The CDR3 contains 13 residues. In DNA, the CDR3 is TGTGCCAGCAGCTTAGGCCGGACCGGGGAGCTGTTTTTT. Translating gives CASSLGRTGELFF.

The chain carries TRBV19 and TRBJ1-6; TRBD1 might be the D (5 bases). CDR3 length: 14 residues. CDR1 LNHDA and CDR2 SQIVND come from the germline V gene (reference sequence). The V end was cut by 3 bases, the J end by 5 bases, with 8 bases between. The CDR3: CASSIDRDNSPLHF. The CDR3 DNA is TGTGCCAGTAGTATCGACAGAGATAATTCACCCCTCCACTTT.

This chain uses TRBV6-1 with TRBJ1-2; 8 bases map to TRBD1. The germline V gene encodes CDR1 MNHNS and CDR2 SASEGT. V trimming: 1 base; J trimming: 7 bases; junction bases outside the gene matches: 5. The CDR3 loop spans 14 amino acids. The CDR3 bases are TGTGCCAGCAGTGAAGACAGGGGGAGGAGTGGCTACACCTTC. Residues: CASSEDRGRSGYTF.